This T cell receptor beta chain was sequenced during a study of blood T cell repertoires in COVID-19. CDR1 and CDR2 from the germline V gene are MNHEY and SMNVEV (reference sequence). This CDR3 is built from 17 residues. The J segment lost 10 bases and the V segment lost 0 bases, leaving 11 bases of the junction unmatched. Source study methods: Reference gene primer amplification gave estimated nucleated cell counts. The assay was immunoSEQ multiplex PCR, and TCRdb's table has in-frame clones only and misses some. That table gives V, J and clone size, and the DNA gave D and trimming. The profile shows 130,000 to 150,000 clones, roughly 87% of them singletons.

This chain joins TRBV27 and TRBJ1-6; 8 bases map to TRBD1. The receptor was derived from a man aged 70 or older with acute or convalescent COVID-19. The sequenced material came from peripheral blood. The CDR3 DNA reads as TGTGCCAGCAGTTTATCGTTGAGAGACAGGGGCGGATCACCCCTCCACTTT. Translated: CASSLSLRDRGGSPLHF.